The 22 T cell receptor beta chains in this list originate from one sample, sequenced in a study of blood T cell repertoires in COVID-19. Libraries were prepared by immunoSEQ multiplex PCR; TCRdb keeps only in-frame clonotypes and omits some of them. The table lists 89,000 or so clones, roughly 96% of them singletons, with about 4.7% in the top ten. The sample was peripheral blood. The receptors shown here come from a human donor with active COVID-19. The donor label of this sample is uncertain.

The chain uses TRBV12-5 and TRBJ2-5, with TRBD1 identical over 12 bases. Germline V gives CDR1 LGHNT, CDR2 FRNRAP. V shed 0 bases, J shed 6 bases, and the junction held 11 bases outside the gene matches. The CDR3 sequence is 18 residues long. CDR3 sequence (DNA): TGTGCTAGTGGTTTGGTACTGTCCGGGACAGGGGGCGCGAAGACCCAGTACTTC. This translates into CASGLVLSGTGGAKTQYF.

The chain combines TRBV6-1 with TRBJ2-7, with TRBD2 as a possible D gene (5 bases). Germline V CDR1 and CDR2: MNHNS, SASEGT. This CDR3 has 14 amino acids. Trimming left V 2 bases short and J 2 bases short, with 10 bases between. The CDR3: CASSETRLTYEQYF. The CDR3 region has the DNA TGTGCCAGCAGTGAAACCAGACTAACCTACGAGCAGTACTTC.

The DNA for the CDR3 is TGTGCCAGCAGTTCCGGGAGGGACGAAAACACCATATATTTT. Protein: CASSSGRDENTIYF. The chain carries TRBV6-5 and TRBJ1-3; a weak D match, TRBD1 (5 bases). Between the trimmed V and J ends, which lost 4 bases and 6 bases, there was a span of 13 bases. Per the germline V gene, CDR1 is MNHEY and CDR2 is SVGAGI. The CDR3 consists of 14 residues.

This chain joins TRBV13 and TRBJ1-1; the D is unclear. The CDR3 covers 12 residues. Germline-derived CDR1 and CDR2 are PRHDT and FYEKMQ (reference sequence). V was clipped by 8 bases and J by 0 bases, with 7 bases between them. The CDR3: CASQSMNTEAFF. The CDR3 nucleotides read TGTGCCAGCCAATCAATGAACACTGAAGCTTTCTTT.

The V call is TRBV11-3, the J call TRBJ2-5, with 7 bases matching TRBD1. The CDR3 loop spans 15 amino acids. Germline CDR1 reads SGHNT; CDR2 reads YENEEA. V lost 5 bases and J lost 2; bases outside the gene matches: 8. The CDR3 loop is CASSGRQGAQETQYF. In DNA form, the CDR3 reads TGTGCCAGCAGCGGCCGACAGGGAGCTCAAGAGACCCAGTACTTC.

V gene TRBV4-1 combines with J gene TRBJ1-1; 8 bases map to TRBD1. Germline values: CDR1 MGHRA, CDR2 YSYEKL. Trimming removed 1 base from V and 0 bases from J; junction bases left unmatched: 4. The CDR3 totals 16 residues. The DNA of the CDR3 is TGCGCCAGCAGCCAAGCCAGGGGGCAGTTGAACACTGAAGCTTTCTTT. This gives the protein CASSQARGQLNTEAFF.

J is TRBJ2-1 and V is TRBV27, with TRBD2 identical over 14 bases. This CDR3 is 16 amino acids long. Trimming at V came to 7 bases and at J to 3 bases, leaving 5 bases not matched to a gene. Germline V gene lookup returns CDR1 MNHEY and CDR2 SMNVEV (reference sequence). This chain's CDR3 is CASKRLAGGDYNEQFF. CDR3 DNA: TGTGCCAGCAAGCGACTAGCGGGGGGGGACTACAATGAGCAGTTCTTC.

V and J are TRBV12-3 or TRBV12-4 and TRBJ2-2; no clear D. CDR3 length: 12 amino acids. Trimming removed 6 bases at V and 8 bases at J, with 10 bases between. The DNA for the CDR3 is TGTGCCAGCAGCCCCCCCGCGGGGGAGCTGTTTTTT. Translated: CASSPPAGELFF.

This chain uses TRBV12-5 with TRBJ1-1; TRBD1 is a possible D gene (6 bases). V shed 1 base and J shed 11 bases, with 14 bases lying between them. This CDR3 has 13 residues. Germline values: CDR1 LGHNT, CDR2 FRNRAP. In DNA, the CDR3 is TGTGCTAGTGGTTTGGGGACAGATCGTGGGGCTTTCTTT. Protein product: CASGLGTDRGAFF.

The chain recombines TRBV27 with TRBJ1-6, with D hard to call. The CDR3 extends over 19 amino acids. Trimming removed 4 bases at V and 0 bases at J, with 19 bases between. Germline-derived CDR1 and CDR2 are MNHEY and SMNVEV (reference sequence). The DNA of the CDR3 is TGTGCCAGCAGTTCACACAGTATGGCCCTCGACTCCTATAATTCACCCCTCCACTTT. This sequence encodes CASSSHSMALDSYNSPLHF.

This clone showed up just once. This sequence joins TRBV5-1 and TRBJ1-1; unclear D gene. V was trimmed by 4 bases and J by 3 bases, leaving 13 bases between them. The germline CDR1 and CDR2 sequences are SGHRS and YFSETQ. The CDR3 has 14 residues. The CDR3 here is CASSRTPPDTEAFF. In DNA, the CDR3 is TGCGCCAGCAGCCGCACCCCGCCGGACACTGAAGCTTTCTTT.

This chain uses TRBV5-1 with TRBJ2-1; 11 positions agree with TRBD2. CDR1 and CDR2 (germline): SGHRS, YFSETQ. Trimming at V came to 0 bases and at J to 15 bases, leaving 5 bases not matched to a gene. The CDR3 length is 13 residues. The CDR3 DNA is TGCGCCAGCAGCTTGGGAACTAGCGGGAGAACGTTCTTC. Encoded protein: CASSLGTSGRTFF.

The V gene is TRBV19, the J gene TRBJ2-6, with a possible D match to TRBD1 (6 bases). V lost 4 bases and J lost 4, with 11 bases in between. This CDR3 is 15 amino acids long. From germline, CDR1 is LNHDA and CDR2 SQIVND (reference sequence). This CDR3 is CASSNQGRGANVLTF. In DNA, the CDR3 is TGTGCCAGTAGTAACCAGGGGCGGGGGGCCAACGTCCTGACTTTC.

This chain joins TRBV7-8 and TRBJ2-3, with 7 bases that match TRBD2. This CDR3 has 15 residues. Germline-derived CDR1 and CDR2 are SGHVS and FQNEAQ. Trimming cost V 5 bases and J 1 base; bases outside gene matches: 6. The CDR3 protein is CASSSSGPGTDTQYF. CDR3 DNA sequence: TGTGCCAGCAGCAGTAGCGGGCCGGGCACAGATACGCAGTATTTT.

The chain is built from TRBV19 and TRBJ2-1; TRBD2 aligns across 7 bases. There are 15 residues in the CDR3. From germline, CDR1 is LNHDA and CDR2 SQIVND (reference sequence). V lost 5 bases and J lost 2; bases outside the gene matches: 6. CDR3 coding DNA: TGTGCCAGTAGTCCGCGGGACTATACCTACAATGAGCAGTTCTTC. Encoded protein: CASSPRDYTYNEQFF.

CDR3 residues: CASRRDRTNTEAFF. The CDR3 DNA reads as TGCGCCAGCAGACGGGACAGGACGAACACTGAAGCTTTCTTT. The J gene is TRBJ1-1, the V gene TRBV5-1, with TRBD1 matching over 8 bases. The CDR3 has 14 residues. V lost 5 bases, J lost 1 base, and 4 bases stayed unmatched. The germline gives CDR1 SGHRS, CDR2 YFSETQ.

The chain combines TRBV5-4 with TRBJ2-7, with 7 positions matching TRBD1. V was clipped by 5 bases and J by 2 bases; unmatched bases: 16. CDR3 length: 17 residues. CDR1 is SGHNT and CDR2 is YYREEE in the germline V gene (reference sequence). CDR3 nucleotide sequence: TGTGCCAGCAGTAAGGACAGGTTAAATTCCCTTACCTACGAGCAGTACTTC. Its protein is CASSKDRLNSLTYEQYF.

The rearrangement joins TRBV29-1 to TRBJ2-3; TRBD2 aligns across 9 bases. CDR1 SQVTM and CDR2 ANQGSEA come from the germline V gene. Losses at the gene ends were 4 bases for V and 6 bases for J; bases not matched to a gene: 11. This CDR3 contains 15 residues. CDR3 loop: CSVVSGRGGRDTQYF. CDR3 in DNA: TGCAGCGTTGTTAGCGGGAGAGGGGGCAGGGATACGCAGTATTTT.

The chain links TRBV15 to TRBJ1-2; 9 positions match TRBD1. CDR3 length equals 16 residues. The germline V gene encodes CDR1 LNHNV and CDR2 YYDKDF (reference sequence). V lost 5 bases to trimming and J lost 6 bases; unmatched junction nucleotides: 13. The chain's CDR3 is CATSGGGTGTSHGYTF. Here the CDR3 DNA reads TGTGCCACCAGCGGGGGTGGGACAGGGACTTCACATGGCTACACCTTC.

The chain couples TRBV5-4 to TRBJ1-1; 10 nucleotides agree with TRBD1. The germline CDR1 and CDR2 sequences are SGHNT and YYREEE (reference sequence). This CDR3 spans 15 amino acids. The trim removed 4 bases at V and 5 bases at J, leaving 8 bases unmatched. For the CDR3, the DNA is TGTGCCAGCAGCCCTAGACAGGGGGCTTGGACTGAAGCTTTCTTT. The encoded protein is CASSPRQGAWTEAFF.

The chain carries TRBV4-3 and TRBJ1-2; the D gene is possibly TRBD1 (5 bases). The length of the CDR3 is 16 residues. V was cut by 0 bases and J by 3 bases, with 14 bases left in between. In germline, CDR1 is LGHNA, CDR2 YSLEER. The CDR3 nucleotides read TGCGCCAGCAGCCAAGATTGGGCACAGGCGGACTATGGCTACACCTTC. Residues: CASSQDWAQADYGYTF.

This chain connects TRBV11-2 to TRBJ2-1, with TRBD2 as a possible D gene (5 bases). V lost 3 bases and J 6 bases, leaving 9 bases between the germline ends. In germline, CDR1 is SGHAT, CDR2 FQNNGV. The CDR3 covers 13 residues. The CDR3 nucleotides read TGTGCCAGCAGCTTCGGGGAGTTCAATGAGCAGTTCTTC. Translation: CASSFGEFNEQFF.